This is a list of T cell receptor beta chains from one sample in a study of shared clonotypes between healthy human individuals. Data came from immunoSEQ multiplex PCR; TCRdb stores just in-frame clones and leaves some out. The sample contains about 2.4 million clones, more than 85% of which appear only once. The sample consisted of naive CD4+ T cells from PBMCs. The receptors were sampled from a man aged 18 to 29 in good health. Some clones in this sample may be carry-over from other donors' samples. Both conserved end residues are part of each CDR3. The D gene is left open where the match is weak. The size entry is marked missing in some rows and otherwise reads once, few, many or a size class.

J gene | V gene | D gene | clone size | CDR3 DNA | CDR3 protein
TRBJ2-1 | TRBV7-3 | TRBD2 | - | TGTGCCAGCAGCTTAAGCCTAGCGGCCTCCTACAATGAGCAGTTCTTC | CASSLSLAASYNEQFF
TRBJ2-7 | TRBV5-8 | TRBD2 | - | TGTGCCAGCAGCTTGGGAGGGACTAGGTCCTACGAGCAGTACTTC | CASSLGGTRSYEQYF
TRBJ2-7 | TRBV19 | - | - | TGTGCCAGTAGTCGGCGGGACAGCTACGAGCAGTACTTC | CASSRRDSYEQYF
TRBJ1-2 | TRBV7-2 | - | - | TGTGCCAGCAGCTTAGACGCAACGGATCCGTATGGCTACACCTTC | CASSLDATDPYGYTF
TRBJ1-5 | TRBV28 | TRBD1 | - | TGTGCCAGCAGTTGGGACAGGGGAAACCCACTTAGCAATCAGCCCCAGCATTTT | CASSWDRGNPLSNQPQHF
TRBJ1-1 | TRBV5-1 | - | few | TGCGCCAGCAGCGTTACAGGGCAGGCGAACACTGAAGCTTTCTTT | CASSVTGQANTEAFF
TRBJ1-2 | TRBV28 | TRBD1 | once | TGTGCCAGCAGTGGGACAGGGGGCGTCGGTGGCTACACCTTC | CASSGTGGVGGYTF
TRBJ2-5 | TRBV5-1 | - | - | TGCGCCAGCAGCTTCGGACCGCTCGGGGAGACCCAGTACTTC | CASSFGPLGETQYF
TRBJ2-7 | TRBV10-3 | TRBD1 | - | TGTGCCATCAGTGCCCAGGGGGCTGAGCCCTACGAGCAGTACTTC | CAISAQGAEPYEQYF
TRBJ1-6 | TRBV7-9 | - | - | TGTGCCAGCAGCTTAGACGGGGCAGGTTCACCCCTCCACTTT | CASSLDGAGSPLHF
TRBJ2-5 | TRBV2 | TRBD1 | - | TGTGCCAGCAGGGCGACAGGGACGTACCAAGAGACCCAGTACTTC | CASRATGTYQETQYF
TRBJ1-2 | TRBV25-1 | - | once | TGTGCCAGCAGTGAAAATGGGGCCGGCTACACCTTC | CASSENGAGYTF
TRBJ2-1 | TRBV7-2 | - | - | TGTGCCAGCAGCTCAGCCGCCCCCGCCTACAATGAGCAGTTCTTC | CASSSAAPAYNEQFF
TRBJ1-2 | TRBV5-4 | TRBD1 | - | TGTGCCAGCAGCCCCTGGACAGGGGATGGCTACACCTTC | CASSPWTGDGYTF
TRBJ2-7 | TRBV5-5 | TRBD2 | - | TGTGCCAGCAGTTTTGCTCCCAATAGCGGGAGCTACGAGCAGTACTTC | CASSFAPNSGSYEQYF
TRBJ2-5 | TRBV19 | TRBD2 | - | TGTGCCAGTAGTCCCGGGGGGGCCGGGGAAGAGACCCAGTACTTC | CASSPGGAGEETQYF
TRBJ2-2 | TRBV5-1 | - | - | TGCGCCAGTTCATCAGGGTTCCCGACCGGGGAGCTGTTTTTT | CASSSGFPTGELFF
TRBJ1-6 | TRBV28 | TRBD1 | - | TGTGCCAGCAGTCCGTTAACAGGGGAGAGCTCTTCACCCCTCCACTTT | CASSPLTGESSSPLHF
TRBJ2-2 | TRBV9 | - | - | TGTGCCAGCAGCGTAGGGTTTCTAACGAACACCGGGGAGCTGTTTTTT | CASSVGFLTNTGELFF
TRBJ2-5 | TRBV6-5 | - | - | TGTGCCAGCAGTCCCAGTTTCGGTGGAGAGACCCAGTACTTC | CASSPSFGGETQYF
TRBJ1-4 | TRBV5-4 | - | - | TGTGCCAGCAGTTCCGAAGCAACTAATGAAAAACTGTTTTTT | CASSSEATNEKLFF
TRBJ1-2 | TRBV28 | TRBD1 | - | TGTGCCAGCAGCCGGGGACAGGAAGGTGGCTACACCTTC | CASSRGQEGGYTF
TRBJ2-2 | TRBV7-2 | TRBD2 | - | TGTGCCAGCAGCTTAGTGCTAGCGGGAGGGCCGGGGACCGGGGAGCTGTTTTTT | CASSLVLAGGPGTGELFF
TRBJ2-7 | TRBV5-1 | - | - | TGCGCCAGCAGACCGGGCGAGGGTTTAGGCGACGAGCAGTACTTC | CASRPGEGLGDEQYF
TRBJ1-2 | TRBV7-2 | - | - | TGTGCCAGCAGCTTGAGGTCCAGGGGCACTAACTATGGCTACACCTTC | CASSLRSRGTNYGYTF
TRBJ2-3 | TRBV7-6 | - | once | TGTGCCAGCAGCCCCCCGGACAGACGCACAGATACGCAGTATTTT | CASSPPDRRTDTQYF
TRBJ1-1 | TRBV30 | - | few | TGTGCCTGGAGACACCTTAAAGCTTTCTTT | CAWRHLKAFF